The rows below give T cell receptor beta chains drawn from one sample of a study of T cell changes during pregnancy in multiple sclerosis. Clones were read by immunoSEQ multiplex PCR, and TCRdb kept only the in-frame ones, dropping some. This table holds some 60,000 clones, around 90% found once. Sequencing was performed on CD4+ T cells from peripheral blood mononuclear cells, taken in the first trimester of pregnancy. These TCRs come from a female donor with multiple sclerosis, enrolled in a pregnancy study. CDR3s include the opening cysteine and the closing phenylalanine or tryptophan.

v_call: TRBV27
j_call: TRBJ1-2
cdr3_aa: CASSLRAGTGTETLSYGYTF

v_call: TRBV9
j_call: TRBJ1-1
cdr3_aa: CASSVGRAVNTEAFF

v_call: TRBV5-6
j_call: TRBJ1-1
cdr3_aa: CASSSDRGLKNTEAFF

v_call: TRBV2
j_call: TRBJ1-1
cdr3_aa: CASTGRGNTEAFF

v_call: TRBV15
j_call: TRBJ1-4
cdr3_aa: CATSRGSSEKLFF

v_call: TRBV7-2
j_call: TRBJ2-7
cdr3_aa: CASSLVKPSGAGEQYF

v_call: TRBV19
j_call: TRBJ2-5
cdr3_aa: CASSIVTGSRVETQYF

v_call: TRBV7-3
j_call: TRBJ2-3
cdr3_aa: CASSSGSTDTQYF

v_call: TRBV9
j_call: TRBJ1-2
cdr3_aa: CASSVGREPYGYTF

v_call: TRBV6-5
j_call: TRBJ1-1
cdr3_aa: CASSKPGGTEAFF

v_call: TRBV30
j_call: TRBJ2-2
cdr3_aa: CAWSDRGLPGELFF

v_call: TRBV29-1
j_call: TRBJ2-3
cdr3_aa: CSVTPGLNTDTQYF